Listed below are T cell receptor beta chains from one sample, sequenced in a study of blood T cell repertoires in COVID-19. The repertoire was sequenced with immunoSEQ multiplex PCR; TCRdb's copy has only in-frame clones and lacks some. The sample has roughly 55,000 clones; 90% are singletons. The sample taken for sequencing was peripheral blood. The receptors come from a human donor with active COVID-19. The donor label of this sample is uncertain. The CDR3 runs from the conserved cysteine through the conserved F or W. D genes are given only for firm matches. A clone size is listed for some rows: how often the clone was seen (once, few, many), or a class if it is expanded.

V: TRBV9; D: TRBD1; J: TRBJ1-2; size: -; CDR3: CASSPETGGDGYTF; DNA: TGTGCCAGCAGCCCGGAGACAGGGGGGGACGGCTACACCTTC
V: TRBV7-3; D: TRBD1; J: TRBJ1-1; size: -; CDR3: CASSFLEGAHAFF; DNA: TGTGCCAGCAGCTTCCTCGAGGGGGCTCACGCTTTCTTT
V: TRBV5-1; D: -; J: TRBJ2-2; size: -; CDR3: CASSSAPGESAGELFF; DNA: TGCGCCAGCAGCAGCGCCCCAGGGGAGTCCGCCGGGGAGCTGTTTTTT
V: TRBV9; D: TRBD1; J: TRBJ2-4; size: -; CDR3: CASSPPRDRGDIQYF; DNA: TGTGCCAGCAGCCCACCCAGGGACAGGGGTGACATTCAGTACTTC
V: TRBV11-2; D: -; J: TRBJ2-1; size: -; CDR3: CASSFEGGGYNEQFF; DNA: TGTGCCAGCAGCTTTGAGGGCGGTGGCTACAATGAGCAGTTCTTC
V: TRBV18; D: TRBD1; J: TRBJ1-5; size: -; CDR3: CASSQDRDQPQHF; DNA: TGTGCCAGCTCACAAGACAGGGATCAGCCCCAGCATTTT
V: TRBV27; D: TRBD1; J: TRBJ1-5; size: -; CDR3: CASSSGGRDQPQHF; DNA: TGTGCCAGCAGTTCAGGGGGTAGGGATCAGCCCCAGCATTTT
V: TRBV15; D: TRBD1; J: TRBJ2-7; size: -; CDR3: CATSREGTGEYEQYF; DNA: TGTGCCACCAGCAGAGAGGGGACAGGGGAGTACGAGCAGTACTTC
V: TRBV28; D: -; J: TRBJ1-1; size: once; CDR3: CASSSWGQRLPYGNTEAFF; DNA: TGTGCCAGCAGTTCGTGGGGACAACGTCTTCCTTACGGGAACACTGAAGCTTTCTTT
V: TRBV6-5; D: -; J: TRBJ2-1; size: -; CDR3: CASGRPGGAGNEQFF; DNA: TGTGCCAGCGGCCGACCGGGCGGCGCGGGCAATGAGCAGTTCTTC
V: TRBV19; D: -; J: TRBJ1-2; size: once; CDR3: CASSIAHLGYTF; DNA: TGTGCCAGTAGTATAGCACATCTTGGCTACACCTTC
V: TRBV7-8; D: TRBD1; J: TRBJ1-1; size: -; CDR3: CASSSKGASEAFF; DNA: TGTGCCAGCAGTTCCAAGGGGGCCTCTGAAGCTTTCTTT
V: TRBV7-2; D: -; J: TRBJ1-2; size: -; CDR3: CASSTGGLGYTF; DNA: TGTGCCAGCAGCACCGGGGGTCTTGGCTACACCTTC
V: TRBV30; D: -; J: TRBJ1-5; size: -; CDR3: CAWNTGTSNQPQHF; DNA: TGTGCCTGGAATACAGGAACCAGCAATCAGCCCCAGCATTTT
V: TRBV15; D: -; J: TRBJ1-4; size: few; CDR3: CATSDSRVNEKLFF; DNA: TGTGCCACCAGCGATAGTCGGGTTAATGAAAAACTGTTTTTT
V: TRBV7-9; D: -; J: TRBJ2-7; size: -; CDR3: CASSLVATDLSYEQYF; DNA: TGTGCCAGCAGCTTAGTGGCCACCGACTTATCCTACGAGCAGTACTTC
V: TRBV5-1; D: -; J: TRBJ2-2; size: -; CDR3: CASSTTGNRDTGELFF; DNA: TGCGCCAGCAGCACCACGGGCAACAGGGACACCGGGGAGCTGTTTTTT
V: TRBV29-1; D: TRBD1; J: TRBJ2-5; size: once; CDR3: CSAYLRGLRTETQYF; DNA: TGCAGCGCCTATCTCAGGGGGCTGCGAACGGAGACCCAGTACTTC
V: TRBV24-1; D: -; J: TRBJ1-2; size: -; CDR3: CATSDGNYGYTF; DNA: TGTGCCACCAGTGACGGTAACTATGGCTACACCTTC
V: TRBV9; D: -; J: TRBJ2-1; size: -; CDR3: CASSLRGASYNEQFF; DNA: TGTGCCAGCAGTCTGCGCGGCGCCTCCTACAATGAGCAGTTCTTC
V: TRBV10-3; D: TRBD2; J: TRBJ2-5; size: -; CDR3: CAISHGIVGGETQYF; DNA: TGTGCCATCAGTCATGGCATTGTCGGGGGGGAGACCCAGTACTTC
V: TRBV5-1; D: TRBD1; J: TRBJ1-1; size: -; CDR3: CASSSQGGSFF; DNA: TGCGCCAGCAGCTCACAGGGGGGATCTTTCTTT
V: TRBV15; D: TRBD1; J: TRBJ2-1; size: -; CDR3: CATSTRQGRSYNEQFF; DNA: TGTGCCACCAGCACCCGACAGGGCCGCTCCTACAATGAGCAGTTCTTC
V: TRBV7-3; D: -; J: TRBJ1-1; size: -; CDR3: CASSLDRGTEAFF; DNA: TGTGCCAGCAGCTTAGACCGGGGGACTGAAGCTTTCTTT
V: TRBV19; D: TRBD1; J: TRBJ2-2; size: once; CDR3: CASSQGAANTGELFF; DNA: TGTGCCAGTAGCCAGGGGGCCGCGAACACCGGGGAGCTGTTTTTT
V: TRBV12-5; D: -; J: TRBJ2-3; size: -; CDR3: CASGLGLLHTDTQYF; DNA: TGTGCTAGTGGTTTGGGACTCCTGCACACAGATACGCAGTATTTT
V: TRBV4-1; D: -; J: TRBJ2-6; size: -; CDR3: CASSQDSGYSGANVLTF; DNA: TGCGCCAGCAGCCAGGATAGCGGTTACTCTGGGGCCAACGTCCTGACTTTC
V: TRBV10-1; D: -; J: TRBJ2-7; size: -; CDR3: CASSDGPGTSEQYF; DNA: TGCGCCAGCTCCGATGGGCCAGGGACAAGTGAGCAGTACTTC
V: TRBV2; D: -; J: TRBJ1-4; size: -; CDR3: CASRTGRANEKLFF; DNA: TGTGCCAGCAGGACCGGGAGGGCTAATGAAAAACTGTTTTTT
V: TRBV4-2; D: TRBD1; J: TRBJ2-1; size: -; CDR3: CASSQGVGQARYNEQFF; DNA: TGTGCCAGCAGCCAAGGGGTGGGACAGGCCCGCTACAATGAGCAGTTCTTC
V: TRBV11-2; D: -; J: TRBJ1-1; size: -; CDR3: CASSPQQGPWGEAFF; DNA: TGTGCCAGCAGCCCTCAACAGGGACCGTGGGGTGAAGCTTTCTTT
V: TRBV2; D: TRBD2; J: TRBJ2-3; size: -; CDR3: CASRLTSGGPPTQYF; DNA: TGTGCCAGCAGGCTTACTAGCGGGGGCCCGCCTACGCAGTATTTT
V: TRBV3-1/TRBV3-2; D: TRBD1; J: TRBJ2-1; size: -; CDR3: CASSPWDRSDEQFF; DNA: TGTGCCAGCAGCCCCTGGGACAGGAGTGATGAGCAGTTCTTC
V: TRBV29-1; D: TRBD1; J: TRBJ1-4; size: -; CDR3: CSVSQGTGYEKLFF; DNA: TGCAGCGTCTCCCAGGGGACAGGTTATGAAAAACTGTTTTTT
V: TRBV5-1; D: -; J: TRBJ1-5; size: few; CDR3: CASSLATNQPQHF; DNA: TGCGCCAGCAGCTTGGCAACTAATCAGCCCCAGCATTTT
V: TRBV27; D: -; J: TRBJ2-7; size: -; CDR3: CASRSLVAIYEQYF; DNA: TGTGCCAGCAGGTCCCTCGTAGCGATCTACGAGCAGTACTTC
V: TRBV25-1; D: -; J: TRBJ2-7; size: -; CDR3: CASRGLSFDEQYF; DNA: TGTGCCAGCAGAGGACTAAGTTTTGACGAGCAGTACTTC
V: TRBV19; D: TRBD1; J: TRBJ2-2; size: -; CDR3: CASSSDRNYANTGELFF; DNA: TGTGCCAGTAGTTCGGACAGGAACTACGCGAACACCGGGGAGCTGTTTTTT
V: TRBV3-1/TRBV3-2; D: -; J: TRBJ1-1; size: -; CDR3: CASSHDHRNTEAFF; DNA: TGTGCCAGCAGCCATGATCATAGGAACACTGAAGCTTTCTTT
V: TRBV9; D: TRBD1; J: TRBJ1-1; size: -; CDR3: CASSVGGTGTEAFF; DNA: TGTGCCAGCAGCGTTGGGGGGACAGGCACTGAAGCTTTCTTT
V: TRBV11-3; D: TRBD2; J: TRBJ2-3; size: -; CDR3: CASSPGRERADTQYF; DNA: TGTGCCAGCAGCCCGGGGCGGGAGAGGGCAGATACGCAGTATTTT
V: TRBV7-6; D: TRBD2; J: TRBJ2-7; size: -; CDR3: CASSPGGGSSYEQYF; DNA: TGTGCCAGCAGCCCCGGGGGGGGGAGCTCCTACGAGCAGTACTTC
V: TRBV9; D: -; J: TRBJ1-4; size: -; CDR3: CASSARGGGGNEKLFF; DNA: TGTGCCAGCAGCGCCCGGGGGGGAGGAGGTAATGAAAAACTGTTTTTT
V: TRBV5-1; D: TRBD1; J: TRBJ2-3; size: -; CDR3: CASSGAGTVTDTQYF; DNA: TGCGCCAGCAGCGGGGCCGGGACAGTCACAGATACGCAGTATTTT
V: TRBV18; D: -; J: TRBJ1-5; size: -; CDR3: CASSPSTGSISNQPQHF; DNA: TGTGCCAGCTCACCCTCGACAGGTTCGATTAGCAATCAGCCCCAGCATTTT
V: TRBV7-8; D: -; J: TRBJ1-5; size: once; CDR3: CASSLQEATPQHF; DNA: TGTGCCAGCAGCTTACAGGAGGCTACGCCCCAGCATTTT
V: TRBV25-1; D: -; J: TRBJ1-2; size: -; CDR3: CASSEYRQATFGYTF; DNA: TGTGCCAGCAGTGAATACCGACAGGCAACCTTTGGCTACACCTTC
V: TRBV5-6; D: -; J: TRBJ1-2; size: -; CDR3: CASSLFMQTDYGYTF; DNA: TGTGCCAGCAGCTTGTTCATGCAGACTGACTATGGCTACACCTTC
V: TRBV7-2; D: -; J: TRBJ1-3; size: -; CDR3: CASSSQGNTIYF; DNA: TGTGCCAGCAGCTCACAGGGAAACACCATATATTTT
V: TRBV5-1; D: -; J: TRBJ1-2; size: -; CDR3: CASSKQSQLEDGYTF; DNA: TGCGCCAGCAGCAAGCAATCTCAACTGGAGGATGGCTACACCTTC
V: TRBV18; D: TRBD1; J: TRBJ1-5; size: once; CDR3: CASSPTGGPRGAQHF; DNA: TGTGCCAGCTCACCGACAGGGGGCCCTAGGGGGGCCCAGCATTTT
V: TRBV19; D: -; J: TRBJ2-1; size: -; CDR3: CASSLGDRNNEQFF; DNA: TGTGCCAGTAGTCTAGGTGACAGAAACAATGAGCAGTTCTTC
V: TRBV5-1; D: -; J: TRBJ2-6; size: -; CDR3: CASSLEGSGANVLTF; DNA: TGCGCCAGCAGCTTGGAGGGGTCTGGGGCCAACGTCCTGACTTTC
V: TRBV6-6; D: -; J: TRBJ2-1; size: -; CDR3: CASSYSGQNYNEQFF; DNA: TGTGCCAGCAGTTATAGTGGACAAAACTACAATGAGCAGTTCTTC
V: TRBV19; D: TRBD1; J: TRBJ1-1; size: -; CDR3: CASRTGQGPHEAFF; DNA: TGTGCCAGTAGAACCGGACAGGGCCCTCATGAAGCTTTCTTT
V: TRBV21-1; D: -; J: TRBJ2-7; size: -; CDR3: CASSDLGGTDVSSYEQYF; DNA: TGTGCCAGCAGCGACCTGGGGGGAACCGATGTTTCGTCCTACGAGCAGTACTTC
V: TRBV10-3; D: TRBD1; J: TRBJ1-5; size: -; CDR3: CAISGQGDQPQHF; DNA: TGTGCCATCAGTGGACAGGGAGATCAGCCCCAGCATTTT
V: TRBV7-9; D: TRBD1; J: TRBJ1-2; size: -; CDR3: CASSLRAQGDYGYTF; DNA: TGTGCCAGCAGCCTCCGGGCGCAGGGGGACTATGGCTACACCTTC
V: TRBV9; D: TRBD2; J: TRBJ2-1; size: -; CDR3: CASSVGTSGETNEQFF; DNA: TGTGCCAGCAGCGTCGGGACTAGCGGGGAAACCAATGAGCAGTTCTTC